The next 6 T cell receptor beta chains were all read from a single sample in a study of blood T cell repertoires in COVID-19. Clones were read by immunoSEQ multiplex PCR, and TCRdb kept only the in-frame ones, dropping some. The sample includes 100,000 to 150,000 clones, 60% to 80% of them seen just once. The sequenced sample consisted of peripheral blood. These receptors were taken from a man aged 55 to 70 with acute or convalescent COVID-19.

This clone showed up just once. The genes are TRBV24-1 and TRBJ1-4; TRBD1 matches 10 bases. This CDR3 has 12 residues. Germline V CDR1 and CDR2: KGHDR, SFDVKD. Trimming cost V 7 bases and J 11 bases; bases outside gene matches: 3. The CDR3, as DNA: TGTGCCACCAGACGACAGGGGGCCAAACTGTTTTTT. This sequence encodes CATRRQGAKLFF.

V is TRBV7-3 and J is TRBJ1-1; TRBD1 agrees at 8 bases. The trim removed 4 bases at V and 5 bases at J, leaving 3 bases unmatched. Germline CDR1 and CDR2: SGHTA and FQGTGA. This CDR3 comprises 13 residues. In DNA form, the CDR3 reads TGTGCCAGCAGCTCGCAGGGGGCGACTGAAGCTTTCTTT. Protein product: CASSSQGATEAFF.

J is TRBJ1-2 and V is TRBV12-3 or TRBV12-4, with a tentative D call TRBD1 (6 bases). This CDR3 has 13 amino acids. Trimming took 3 bases from V and 8 from J, leaving 13 bases between them. The CDR3: CASSFLTGGGYTF. Written as DNA, the CDR3 is TGTGCCAGCAGTTTCCTGACAGGAGGAGGCTACACCTTC.

This chain's CDR3 is CASSFLGAAELFF. In nucleotides, the CDR3 is TGTGCCAGCAGTTTCCTTGGGGCAGCCGAGCTGTTTTTT. This chain links TRBV12-3 or TRBV12-4 with TRBJ2-2; D possibly corresponds to TRBD1 (5 bases). The CDR3 extends over 13 amino acids. V was shortened by 3 bases and J by 11 bases, with 13 bases between the two germline ends.

The genes are TRBV7-9 and TRBJ2-3; 9 positions match TRBD1. The trim removed 5 bases at V and 6 bases at J, leaving 12 bases unmatched. Germline V CDR1 and CDR2: SEHNR, FQNEAQ (reference sequence). The length of the CDR3 is 16 residues. In DNA, the CDR3 is TGTGCCAGCAGCCCAGGGGCACAGGGGGCAGGGGATACGCAGTATTTT. It translates to CASSPGAQGAGDTQYF.

The gene calls are TRBV6-6 and TRBJ2-2; TRBD1 aligns across 7 bases. Germline V gene lookup returns CDR1 MNHNY and CDR2 SVGAGI (reference sequence). The CDR3 length is 14 residues. J gave up 6 bases and V 2 bases, and 3 bases lay outside the gene matches. CDR3 coding DNA: TGTGCCAGCAGTTACGAGACAGGGTCCGGGGAGCTGTTTTTT. Encoded protein: CASSYETGSGELFF.